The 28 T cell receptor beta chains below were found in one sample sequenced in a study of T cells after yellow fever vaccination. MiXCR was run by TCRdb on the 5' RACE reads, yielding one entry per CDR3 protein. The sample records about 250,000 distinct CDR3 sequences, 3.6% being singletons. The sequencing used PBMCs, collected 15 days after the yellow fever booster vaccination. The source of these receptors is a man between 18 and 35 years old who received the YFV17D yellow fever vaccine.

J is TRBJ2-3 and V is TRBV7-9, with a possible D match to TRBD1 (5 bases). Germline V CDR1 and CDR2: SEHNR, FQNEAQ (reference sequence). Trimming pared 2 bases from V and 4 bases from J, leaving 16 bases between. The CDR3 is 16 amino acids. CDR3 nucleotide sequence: TGTGCCAGCAGCTTACACTCGGTTGGGGCCGCAGATACGCAGTATTTT. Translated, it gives CASSLHSVGAADTQYF. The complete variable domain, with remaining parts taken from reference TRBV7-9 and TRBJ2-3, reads DTGVSQNPRHKITKRGQNVTFRCDPISEHNRLYWYRQTLGQGPEFLTYFQNEAQLEKSRLLSDRFSAERPKGSFSTLEIQRTEQGDSAMYLCASSLHSVGAADTQYFGPGTRLTVL.

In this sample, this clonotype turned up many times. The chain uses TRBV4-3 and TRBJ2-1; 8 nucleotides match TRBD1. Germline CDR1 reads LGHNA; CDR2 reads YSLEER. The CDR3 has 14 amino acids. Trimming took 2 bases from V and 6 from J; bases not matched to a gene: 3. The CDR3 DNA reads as TGCGCCAGCAGCCAAATCGGACAGGGCAATGAGCAGTTCTTC. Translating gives CASSQIGQGNEQFF.

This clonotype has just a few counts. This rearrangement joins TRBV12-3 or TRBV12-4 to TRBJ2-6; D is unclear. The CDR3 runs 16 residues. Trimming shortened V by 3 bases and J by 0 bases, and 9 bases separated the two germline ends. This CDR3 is CASSLDVSSGANVLTF. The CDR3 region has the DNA TGTGCCAGCAGTTTGGACGTCAGCTCTGGGGCCAACGTCCTGACTTTC.

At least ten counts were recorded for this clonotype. The CDR3 spells CASSQGTSVGRRVSGNTIYF. CDR3 nucleotide sequence: TGTGCCAGCAGCCAAGGAACGTCCGTCGGGCGGAGAGTCTCTGGAAACACCATATATTTT. The chain is built from TRBV3-1 and TRBJ1-3; D not resolved. This CDR3 region has 20 residues. CDR1 LGHDT and CDR2 YNNKEL come from the germline V gene (reference sequence). The V end was cut by 1 base, the J end by 0 bases, with 22 bases between.

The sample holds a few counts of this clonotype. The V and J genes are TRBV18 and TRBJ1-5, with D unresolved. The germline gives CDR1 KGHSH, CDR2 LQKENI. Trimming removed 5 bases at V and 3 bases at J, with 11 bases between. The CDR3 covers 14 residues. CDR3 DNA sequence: TGTGCCAGCTCAGCCGGGTCCTTCAATCAGCCCCAGCATTTT. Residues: CASSAGSFNQPQHF.

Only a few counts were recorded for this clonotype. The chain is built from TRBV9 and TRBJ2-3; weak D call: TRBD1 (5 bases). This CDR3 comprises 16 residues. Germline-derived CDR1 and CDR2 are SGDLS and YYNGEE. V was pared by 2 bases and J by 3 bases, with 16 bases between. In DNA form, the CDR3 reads TGTGCCAGCAGCGTCCAGGGTCCCGGGTCAACAGATACGCAGTATTTT. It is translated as CASSVQGPGSTDTQYF.

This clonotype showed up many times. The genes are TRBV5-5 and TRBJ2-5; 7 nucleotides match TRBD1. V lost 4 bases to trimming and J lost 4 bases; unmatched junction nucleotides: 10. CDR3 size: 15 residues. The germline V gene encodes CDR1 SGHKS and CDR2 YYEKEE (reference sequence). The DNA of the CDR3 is TGTGCCAGCAGCCCATTCAGGGGGATTTTAGAGACCCAGTACTTC. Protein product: CASSPFRGILETQYF.

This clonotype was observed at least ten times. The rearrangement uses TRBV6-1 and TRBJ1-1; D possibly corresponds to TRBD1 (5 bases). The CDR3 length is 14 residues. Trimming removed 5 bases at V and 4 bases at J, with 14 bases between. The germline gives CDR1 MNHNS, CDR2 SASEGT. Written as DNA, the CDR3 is TGTGCCAGCAGTTCGCCAGGGCTGGGCACTGAAGCTTTCTTT. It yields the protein CASSSPGLGTEAFF.

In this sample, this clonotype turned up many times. In nucleotides, the CDR3 is TGCGCCAGCAGCTGGGGACAGGGGGCTGAAGCTTTCTTT. Protein: CASSWGQGAEAFF. This chain links TRBV5-1 with TRBJ1-1, with 11 bases aligning to TRBD1. From germline, CDR1 is SGHRS and CDR2 YFSETQ. V lost 3 bases, J lost 6 bases, and 1 base stayed unmatched. This CDR3 is 13 amino acids long. Looking up the rest from reference TRBV5-1 and TRBJ1-1 gives the full variable domain: KAGVTQTPRYLIKTRGQQVTLSCSPISGHRSVSWYQQTPGQGLQFLFEYFSETQRNKGNFPGRFSGRQFSNSRSEMNVSTLELGDSALYLCASSWGQGAEAFFGQGTRLTVV.

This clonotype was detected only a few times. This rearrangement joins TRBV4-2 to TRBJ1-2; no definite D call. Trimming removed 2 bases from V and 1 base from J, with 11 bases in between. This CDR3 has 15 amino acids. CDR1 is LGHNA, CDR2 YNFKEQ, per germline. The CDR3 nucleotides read TGTGCCAGCAGCCAATCGGGAAGGATTAACTATGGCTACACCTTC. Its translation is CASSQSGRINYGYTF.

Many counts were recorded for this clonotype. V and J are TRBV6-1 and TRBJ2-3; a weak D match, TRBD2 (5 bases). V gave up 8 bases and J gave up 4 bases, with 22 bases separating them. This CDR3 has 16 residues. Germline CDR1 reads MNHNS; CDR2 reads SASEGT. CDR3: CASRRDRITHPDTQYF. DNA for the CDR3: TGTGCCAGCCGACGGGATCGGATAACTCACCCAGATACGCAGTATTTT.

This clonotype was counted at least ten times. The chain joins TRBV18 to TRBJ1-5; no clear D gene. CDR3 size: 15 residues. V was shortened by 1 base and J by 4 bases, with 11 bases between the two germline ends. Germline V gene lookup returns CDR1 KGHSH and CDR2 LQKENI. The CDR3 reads CASSPQGSSNQPQHF. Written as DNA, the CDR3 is TGTGCCAGCTCACCACAGGGTTCCTCAAATCAGCCCCAGCATTTT.

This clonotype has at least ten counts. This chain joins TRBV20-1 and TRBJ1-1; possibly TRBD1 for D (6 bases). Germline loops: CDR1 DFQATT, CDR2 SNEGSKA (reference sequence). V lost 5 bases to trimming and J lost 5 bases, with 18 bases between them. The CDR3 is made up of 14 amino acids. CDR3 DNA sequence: TGCAGTGCTCCTCGGGGGGGCGGATGGACTGAAGCTTTCTTT. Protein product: CSAPRGGGWTEAFF.

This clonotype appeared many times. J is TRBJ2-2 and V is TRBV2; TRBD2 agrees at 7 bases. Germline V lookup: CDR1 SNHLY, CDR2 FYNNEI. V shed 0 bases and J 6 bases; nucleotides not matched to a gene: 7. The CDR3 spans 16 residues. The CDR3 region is CASSEAPGRVAGELFF. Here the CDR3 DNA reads TGTGCCAGCAGTGAAGCCCCGGGGAGGGTTGCCGGGGAGCTGTTTTTT.

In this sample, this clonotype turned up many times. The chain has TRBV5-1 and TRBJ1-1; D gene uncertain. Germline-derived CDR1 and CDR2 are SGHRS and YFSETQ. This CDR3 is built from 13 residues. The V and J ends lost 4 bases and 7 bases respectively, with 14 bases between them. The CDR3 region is CASSPNPSVEAFF. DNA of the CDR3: TGCGCCAGCAGCCCGAATCCCAGCGTTGAAGCTTTCTTT.

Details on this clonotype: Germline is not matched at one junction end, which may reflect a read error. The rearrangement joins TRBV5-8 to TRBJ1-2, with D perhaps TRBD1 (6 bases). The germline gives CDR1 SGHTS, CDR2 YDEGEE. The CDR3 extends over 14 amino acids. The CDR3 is CASSFPGEGYGYAF. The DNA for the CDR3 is TGTGCCAGCAGCTTTCCAGGGGAGGGCTATGGCTACGCCTTC.

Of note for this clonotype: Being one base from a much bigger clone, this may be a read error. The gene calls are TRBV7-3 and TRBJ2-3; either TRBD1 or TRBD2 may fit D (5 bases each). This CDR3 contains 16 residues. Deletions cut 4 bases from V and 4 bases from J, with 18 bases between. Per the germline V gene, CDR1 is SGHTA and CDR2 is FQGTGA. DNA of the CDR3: TGTGCCAGCAGCTCATCTGGCGTGGGACGTCCAGATACGCAGTATTTT. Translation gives CASSSSGVGRPDTQYF. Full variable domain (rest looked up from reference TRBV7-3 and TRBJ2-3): GAGVSQTPSNKVTEKGKYVELRCDPISGHTALYWYRQSLGQGPEFLIYFQGTGAADDSGLPNDRFFAVRPEGSVSTLKIQRTERGDSAVYLCASSSSGVGRPDTQYFGPGTRLTVL.

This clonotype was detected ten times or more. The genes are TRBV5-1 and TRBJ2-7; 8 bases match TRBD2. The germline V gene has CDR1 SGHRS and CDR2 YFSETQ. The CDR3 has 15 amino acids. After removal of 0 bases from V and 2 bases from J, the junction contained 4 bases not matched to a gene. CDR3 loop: CASSLAGTRTYEQYF. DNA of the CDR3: TGCGCCAGCAGCTTGGCCGGGACTAGAACCTACGAGCAGTACTTC.

The CDR3: CASSGETHYGYTF. The CDR3 DNA reads TGTGCCAGCAGCGGTGAGACCCATTATGGCTACACCTTC. The chain employs TRBV7-9 and TRBJ1-2; D gene unclear. Between the trimmed V and J ends, which lost 5 bases and 5 bases, there was a span of 12 bases. In germline, CDR1 is SEHNR, CDR2 FQNEAQ (reference sequence). CDR3 length: 13 amino acids. Variable domain in full (rest from reference TRBV7-9 and TRBJ1-2): DTGVSQNPRHKITKRGQNVTFRCDPISEHNRLYWYRQTLGQGPEFLTYFQNEAQLEKSRLLSDRFSAERPKGSFSTLEIQRTEQGDSAMYLCASSGETHYGYTFGSGTRLTVV.

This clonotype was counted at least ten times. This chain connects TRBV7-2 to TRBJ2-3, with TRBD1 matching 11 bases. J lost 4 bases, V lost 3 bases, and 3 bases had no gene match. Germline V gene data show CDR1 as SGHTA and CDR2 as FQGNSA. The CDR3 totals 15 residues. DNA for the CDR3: TGTGCCAGCAGCTTGGGACAGGGGGGATCAGATACGCAGTATTTT. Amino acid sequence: CASSLGQGGSDTQYF.

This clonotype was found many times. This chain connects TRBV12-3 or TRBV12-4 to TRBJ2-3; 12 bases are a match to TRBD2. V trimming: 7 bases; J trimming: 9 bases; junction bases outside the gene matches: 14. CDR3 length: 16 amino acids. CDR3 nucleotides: TGTGCCAGCAATTCCCCTAGCGGGGGGGCCTTCGGGACGCAGTATTTT. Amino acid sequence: CASNSPSGGAFGTQYF.

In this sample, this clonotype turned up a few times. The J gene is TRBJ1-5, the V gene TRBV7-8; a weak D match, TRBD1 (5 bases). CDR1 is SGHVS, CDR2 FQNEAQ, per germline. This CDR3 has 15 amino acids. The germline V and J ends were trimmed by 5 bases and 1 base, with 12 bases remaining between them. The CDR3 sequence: CASSAGTGSNQPQHF. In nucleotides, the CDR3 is TGTGCCAGCAGCGCGGGGACGGGGAGCAATCAGCCCCAGCATTTT.

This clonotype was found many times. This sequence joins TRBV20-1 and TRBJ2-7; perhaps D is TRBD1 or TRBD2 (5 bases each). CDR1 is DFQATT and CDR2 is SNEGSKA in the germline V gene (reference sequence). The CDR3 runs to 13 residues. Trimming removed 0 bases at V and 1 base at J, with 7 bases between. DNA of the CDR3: TGCAGTGCTAGAGACAGGGAGTCCTACGAGCAGTACTTC. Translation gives CSARDRESYEQYF.

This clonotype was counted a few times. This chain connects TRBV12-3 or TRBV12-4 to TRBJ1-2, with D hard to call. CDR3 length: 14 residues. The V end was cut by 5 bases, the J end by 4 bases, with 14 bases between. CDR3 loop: CASSPRPFSYGYTF. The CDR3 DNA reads TGTGCCAGCAGTCCTAGACCGTTTTCCTATGGCTACACCTTC.

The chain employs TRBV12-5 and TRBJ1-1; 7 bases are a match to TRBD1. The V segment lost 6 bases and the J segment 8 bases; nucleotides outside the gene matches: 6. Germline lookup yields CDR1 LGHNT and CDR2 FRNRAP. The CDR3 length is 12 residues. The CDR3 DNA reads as TGTGCTAGTGGCGGTACAGGGGCCGAAGCTTTCTTT. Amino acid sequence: CASGGTGAEAFF. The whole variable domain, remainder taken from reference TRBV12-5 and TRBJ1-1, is DARVTQTPRHKVTEMGQEVTMRCQPILGHNTVFWYRQTMMQGLELLAYFRNRAPLDDSGMPKDRFSAEMPDATLATLKIQPSEPRDSAVYFCASGGTGAEAFFGQGTRLTVV.

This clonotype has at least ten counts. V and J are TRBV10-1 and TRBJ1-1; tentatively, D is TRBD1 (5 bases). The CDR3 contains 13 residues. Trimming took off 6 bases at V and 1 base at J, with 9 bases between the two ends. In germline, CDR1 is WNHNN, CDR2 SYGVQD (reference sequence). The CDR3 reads CASRMGRNTEAFF. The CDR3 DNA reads TGCGCCAGCAGGATGGGACGGAACACTGAAGCTTTCTTT.

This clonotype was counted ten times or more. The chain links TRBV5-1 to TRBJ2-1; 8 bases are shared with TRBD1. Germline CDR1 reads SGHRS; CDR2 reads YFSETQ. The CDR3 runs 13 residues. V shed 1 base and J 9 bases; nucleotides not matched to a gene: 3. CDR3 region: CASSLRTGIEQFF. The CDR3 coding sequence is TGCGCCAGCAGCTTGAGGACAGGGATTGAGCAGTTCTTC.

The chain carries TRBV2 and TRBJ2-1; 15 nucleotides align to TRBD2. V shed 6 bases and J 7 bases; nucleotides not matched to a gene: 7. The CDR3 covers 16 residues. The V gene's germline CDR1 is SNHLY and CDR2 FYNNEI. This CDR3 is CASRPGLAGGWNEQFF. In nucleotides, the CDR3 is TGTGCCAGCAGACCGGGACTAGCGGGGGGCTGGAATGAGCAGTTCTTC.